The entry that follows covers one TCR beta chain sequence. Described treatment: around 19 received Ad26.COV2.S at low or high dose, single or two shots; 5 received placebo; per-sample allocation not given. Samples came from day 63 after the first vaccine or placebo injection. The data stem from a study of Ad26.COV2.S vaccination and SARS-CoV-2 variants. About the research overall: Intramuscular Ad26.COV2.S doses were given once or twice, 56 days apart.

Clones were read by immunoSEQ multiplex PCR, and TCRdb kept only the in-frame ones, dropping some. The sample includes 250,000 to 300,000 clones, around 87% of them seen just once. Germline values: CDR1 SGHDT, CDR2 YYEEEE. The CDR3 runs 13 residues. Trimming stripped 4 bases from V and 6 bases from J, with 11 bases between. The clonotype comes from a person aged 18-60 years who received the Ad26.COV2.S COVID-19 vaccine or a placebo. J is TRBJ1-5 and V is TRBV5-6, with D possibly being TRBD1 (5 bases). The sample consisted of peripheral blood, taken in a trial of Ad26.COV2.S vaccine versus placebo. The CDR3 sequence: CASSGGGGQPQHF. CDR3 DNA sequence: TGTGCCAGCAGCGGTGGGGGGGGTCAGCCCCAGCATTTT.